The TCR beta chain described here comes from a study of early T cells in non-severe SARS-CoV-2 infection. Study context: Sequencing used unsorted whole-blood bulk RNA, so chains lack pairing.

Regarding the study as a whole: VDJdb matches were skewed toward anti-spike CD8 T cell responses.

This clonotype was counted ten times or more. Its antigen remains unknown. Individual cDNA molecules carried attached unique molecular identifiers. TCRdb reprocessed the 5' RACE reads with MiXCR, giving one entry per CDR3 protein. The table shows tens of thousands of distinct CDR3 sequences, with around 4.6% occurring only once. From germline, CDR1 is LGHNA and CDR2 YSLEER. This CDR3 region has 17 residues. V lost 0 bases and J lost 6, with 18 bases in between. V gene TRBV4-3 combines with J gene TRBJ2-1; D may match TRBD1 or TRBD2 (6 bases each). Sample: whole blood. The receptor was derived from an adult who was a healthcare worker with PCR-confirmed SARS-CoV-2 infection or an uninfected control (not recorded which). The CDR3 nucleotides are TGCGCCAGCAGCCAAGACTTCGGCACTGGGGGGCTCAATGAGCAGTTCTTC. This translates into CASSQDFGTGGLNEQFF.